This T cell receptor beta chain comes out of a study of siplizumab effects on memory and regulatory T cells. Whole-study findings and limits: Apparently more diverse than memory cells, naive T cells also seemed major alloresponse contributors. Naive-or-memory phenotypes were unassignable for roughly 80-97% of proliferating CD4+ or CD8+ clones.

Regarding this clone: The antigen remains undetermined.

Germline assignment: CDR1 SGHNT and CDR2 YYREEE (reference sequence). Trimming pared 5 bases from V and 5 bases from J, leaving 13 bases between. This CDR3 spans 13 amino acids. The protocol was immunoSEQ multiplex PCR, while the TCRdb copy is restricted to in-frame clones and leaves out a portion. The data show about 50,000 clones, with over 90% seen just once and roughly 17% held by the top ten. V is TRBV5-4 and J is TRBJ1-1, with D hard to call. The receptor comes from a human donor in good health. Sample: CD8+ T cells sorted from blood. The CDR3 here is CASRRPPGTEAFF. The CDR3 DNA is TGTGCCAGCAGAAGACCCCCTGGGACTGAAGCTTTCTTT.